This is a list of T cell receptor beta chains from one sample in a study of shared clonotypes between healthy human individuals. The table came from immunoSEQ multiplex PCR; TCRdb's copy has only in-frame clones and leaves some out. The sample consists of 1.4 million to 1.5 million clones, around 97% of them appearing once. Material for sequencing was naive CD4+ T cells sorted from blood. The receptors originated from a young man in good health. Both conserved end residues are part of each CDR3. A D gene is named only where the DNA matches it firmly. Clone sizes are given selectively: once, few, many, or a class where the clone is expanded.

d_call | j_call | clone_size | v_call | cdr3_nt | cdr3_aa
NA | TRBJ1-1 | NA | TRBV19 | TGTGCCAGTAGTATAGATGGAGCAGTGAACACTGAAGCTTTCTTT | CASSIDGAVNTEAFF
NA | TRBJ1-1 | NA | TRBV6-5 | TGTGCCAGCAGTACGCCCAGGTCGGGCACTGAAGCTTTCTTT | CASSTPRSGTEAFF
NA | TRBJ2-1 | NA | TRBV28 | TGTGCCAGCAGTTCCGGGTGGGGCAATGAGCAGTTCTTC | CASSSGWGNEQFF
NA | TRBJ1-5 | once | TRBV7-2 | TGTGCCAGCAGCTCCGGTCCTCAGGCTTCTAATCAGCCCCAGCATTTT | CASSSGPQASNQPQHF
NA | TRBJ2-1 | NA | TRBV30 | TGTGCCTGGAGCCTTTGGCGGTCCTACAATGAGCAGTTCTTC | CAWSLWRSYNEQFF
TRBD1 | TRBJ2-1 | NA | TRBV5-1 | TGCGCCAGCAGGGGACAGGGGGTTTCCCATGAGCAGTTCTTC | CASRGQGVSHEQFF
NA | TRBJ2-2 | NA | TRBV19 | TGTGCCAGTAGTATGGAACAGAACACCGGGGAGCTGTTTTTT | CASSMEQNTGELFF
TRBD2 | TRBJ2-5 | NA | TRBV5-1 | TGCGCCAGCAGCTTGGCCAGCGGGGGGGAAGAGACCCAGTACTTC | CASSLASGGEETQYF
NA | TRBJ2-2 | NA | TRBV10-3 | TGTGCCATCAGTGAGGCCGGGGAGCTGTTTTTT | CAISEAGELFF
NA | TRBJ2-1 | NA | TRBV5-4 | TGTGCCAGCAGCTCGGCCTATGAGCAGTTCTTC | CASSSAYEQFF
TRBD1 | TRBJ2-2 | NA | TRBV25-1 | TGTGCCAGCAGTGAATTGGACAGGGATACCGGGGAGCTGTTTTTT | CASSELDRDTGELFF
NA | TRBJ2-7 | NA | TRBV7-2 | TGTGCCAGCAGCTTGACTAGTTACGAGCAGTACTTC | CASSLTSYEQYF
NA | TRBJ2-5 | once | TRBV2 | TGTGCCAGCAGTATCCGTCAGGTACAAGAGACCCAGTACTTC | CASSIRQVQETQYF
TRBD1 | TRBJ2-3 | NA | TRBV9 | TGTGCCAGCAGCGTAGAGGGGGCAAGGGTAGGAGATACGCAGTATTTT | CASSVEGARVGDTQYF
NA | TRBJ2-7 | NA | TRBV12-5 | TGTGCTAGTGGTTTGGTAATGAACGAGCAGTACTTC | CASGLVMNEQYF
NA | TRBJ1-5 | NA | TRBV30 | TGTGCCTGGAGTCCTGCGGGGCGAGGCAATCAGCCCCAGCATTTT | CAWSPAGRGNQPQHF
NA | TRBJ1-3 | once | TRBV28 | TGTGCCAGCAGTCCCCGCCCCCGCTCTGGAAACACCATATATTTT | CASSPRPRSGNTIYF
TRBD2 | TRBJ2-2 | NA | TRBV5-6 | TGTGCCAGCAGCCCCCGACGGCTAGCGGAGAACACCGGGGAGCTGTTTTTT | CASSPRRLAENTGELFF
NA | TRBJ1-1 | NA | TRBV4-3 | TGCGCCAGCAGCTCCTTAGGGGGAATGAACACTGAAGCTTTCTTT | CASSSLGGMNTEAFF
NA | TRBJ2-7 | NA | TRBV6-1 | TGTGCCAGCAGTGAAACTATCCCGGGCTACGAGCAGTACTTC | CASSETIPGYEQYF
TRBD2 | TRBJ2-1 | NA | TRBV7-9 | TGTGCCAGCAGCCCTGGACTAGCGGGAGGGCTATACAATGAGCAGTTCTTC | CASSPGLAGGLYNEQFF
TRBD1 | TRBJ1-1 | NA | TRBV28 | TGTGCCAGCAGCCAATCCCCGGGACAGGGCTTGAACACTGAAGCTTTCTTT | CASSQSPGQGLNTEAFF
NA | TRBJ2-1 | once | TRBV25-1 | TGTGCCAGCAGTGAAGCCACGCACAATGAGCAGTTCTTC | CASSEATHNEQFF
NA | TRBJ2-7 | NA | TRBV27 | TGTGCCAGCACTATAAGCGGTAGGAGGTTAGCCTACGAGCAGTACTTC | CASTISGRRLAYEQYF
NA | TRBJ1-5 | NA | TRBV27 | TGTGCCAGCAGAATGACAGGACCAGGGCCCTTTAGCAATCAGCCCCAGCATTTT | CASRMTGPGPFSNQPQHF
NA | TRBJ1-5 | NA | TRBV18 | TGTGCCAGCTCACCGACGACGGACGTTCTTCAGCCCCAGCATTTT | CASSPTTDVLQPQHF
TRBD2 | TRBJ2-2 | NA | TRBV7-9 | TGTGCCAGCAGCTTACCACTAGCGGGAGTTTTCGCCGGGGAGCTGTTTTTT | CASSLPLAGVFAGELFF
NA | TRBJ1-3 | NA | TRBV2 | TGTGCCAGCAGTGAGATAATCAGTACAAGTGGAAACACCATATATTTT | CASSEIISTSGNTIYF
NA | TRBJ1-4 | NA | TRBV29-1 | TGCAGCGCAGCCGGTGTGGCGGGTGAAAAACTGTTTTTT | CSAAGVAGEKLFF
TRBD1 | TRBJ1-5 | once | TRBV28 | TGTGCCAGCAGTTTCCTGGACAGGGGCAATCAGCCCCAGCATTTT | CASSFLDRGNQPQHF
NA | TRBJ2-2 | once | TRBV6-1 | TGTGCCAGCAGTGAAGCCCTAGTGAACACCGGGGAGCTGTTTTTT | CASSEALVNTGELFF
NA | TRBJ2-7 | NA | TRBV2 | TGTGCCAGCAGTGTTTCCTTAATGCGGGACTCCTACGAGCAGTACTTC | CASSVSLMRDSYEQYF
NA | TRBJ2-5 | NA | TRBV29-1 | TGCAGCGTTGCGGGGGCGGAGACCCAGTACTTC | CSVAGAETQYF
TRBD2 | TRBJ2-1 | NA | TRBV7-9 | TGTGCCAGCAGCTTCCGGGAGGGAAGGAACAATGAGCAGTTCTTC | CASSFREGRNNEQFF
TRBD2 | TRBJ2-3 | NA | TRBV11-3 | TGTGCCAGCAGCCCGCGACTAGCGACCACAGATACGCAGTATTTT | CASSPRLATTDTQYF
TRBD1 | TRBJ2-7 | NA | TRBV5-1 | TGCGCCAGCAGCGTCTTCGCGGACAGGGTCTACGAGCAGTACTTC | CASSVFADRVYEQYF
NA | TRBJ2-3 | NA | TRBV6-1 | TGTGCCAGCACTCCGGGACAAGTCACAGATACGCAGTATTTT | CASTPGQVTDTQYF
NA | TRBJ1-4 | NA | TRBV6-6 | TGTGCCAGCAGTTACGCTGCAGGCCAGAATGAAAAACTGTTTTTT | CASSYAAGQNEKLFF
NA | TRBJ2-1 | NA | TRBV11-2 | TGTGCCAGCAGTATTCCGGGACGCGCCCGTAATGAGCAGTTCTTC | CASSIPGRARNEQFF
NA | TRBJ2-1 | NA | TRBV4-2 | TGTGCCAGCAGCCAAGACGATAAGGGAGTCAGAGATGAGCAGTTCTTC | CASSQDDKGVRDEQFF
NA | TRBJ2-3 | NA | TRBV7-9 | TGTGCCAGCAGCTTAAGTGCAGATACGCAGTATTTT | CASSLSADTQYF